This is a list of T cell receptor beta chains from one sample in a study of blood T cell repertoires in COVID-19. Some clones are missing from TCRdb's copy, which holds only in-frame ones; the method was immunoSEQ multiplex PCR. Of 200,000 to 250,000 clones in the sample, around nine tenths were seen once. Sequencing was carried out using PBMCs or T cells enriched from blood (not recorded which). The receptors derive from a man aged 25 to 40 who had recovered from COVID-19. Each CDR3 is given with its conserved first and last residue. The D gene is left open where the match is weak. Size is omitted from some rows. Given values are once, few, many or a class for expanded clones.

d_gene: NA
j_gene: TRBJ2-2
abundance: NA
v_gene: TRBV19
CDR3aa: CASSISLYTGELFF
CDR3nt: TGTGCCAGTAGTATTTCCCTATACACCGGGGAGCTGTTTTTT

d_gene: NA
j_gene: TRBJ1-2
abundance: once
v_gene: TRBV29-1
CDR3aa: CSAGREGNYGYTF
CDR3nt: TGCAGCGCGGGAAGGGAGGGTAACTATGGCTACACCTTC

d_gene: NA
j_gene: TRBJ1-5
abundance: NA
v_gene: TRBV6-1
CDR3aa: CASSDRPQRPQHF
CDR3nt: TGTGCCAGCAGTGACAGGCCCCAAAGGCCCCAGCATTTT

d_gene: NA
j_gene: TRBJ1-1
abundance: NA
v_gene: TRBV5-1
CDR3aa: CASSLGWGIETEAFF
CDR3nt: TGCGCCAGCTCTCTTGGGTGGGGCATAGAAACTGAAGCTTTCTTT

d_gene: TRBD1
j_gene: TRBJ2-3
abundance: NA
v_gene: TRBV10-3
CDR3aa: CAISNTGGHADTQYF
CDR3nt: TGTGCCATCTCGAATACAGGGGGCCACGCAGATACGCAGTATTTT

d_gene: NA
j_gene: TRBJ1-2
abundance: NA
v_gene: TRBV5-4
CDR3aa: CASSLSGGDGYTF
CDR3nt: TGTGCCAGCAGCTTGTCCGGGGGGGACGGCTACACCTTC

d_gene: NA
j_gene: TRBJ1-1
abundance: NA
v_gene: TRBV3-1/TRBV3-2
CDR3aa: CASSPARGSRPPEAFF
CDR3nt: TGTGCCAGCAGCCCCGCCCGGGGGAGCAGGCCCCCTGAAGCTTTCTTT

d_gene: NA
j_gene: TRBJ1-3
abundance: NA
v_gene: TRBV5-4
CDR3aa: CASSQGPSSGNTIYF
CDR3nt: TGTGCCAGCAGCCAGGGGCCAAGCTCTGGAAACACCATATATTTT

d_gene: NA
j_gene: TRBJ1-1
abundance: NA
v_gene: TRBV12-3/TRBV12-4
CDR3aa: CASSSTGYTEAFF
CDR3nt: TGTGCCAGCAGTTCCACAGGGTATACTGAAGCTTTCTTT

d_gene: NA
j_gene: TRBJ2-7
abundance: NA
v_gene: TRBV6-6
CDR3aa: CASSHTLTSSEQYF
CDR3nt: TGTGCCAGCAGTCATACCCTAACTAGCAGCGAGCAGTACTTC

d_gene: TRBD1
j_gene: TRBJ1-6
abundance: NA
v_gene: TRBV28
CDR3aa: CASNPGQDNSPLHF
CDR3nt: TGTGCCAGCAATCCGGGACAGGACAATTCACCCCTCCACTTT

d_gene: TRBD1
j_gene: TRBJ2-2
abundance: once
v_gene: TRBV7-2
CDR3aa: CASSIDRGLADGELFF
CDR3nt: TGTGCCAGCAGCATAGACAGGGGCCTCGCGGACGGGGAGCTGTTTTTT

d_gene: NA
j_gene: TRBJ2-7
abundance: NA
v_gene: TRBV27
CDR3aa: CASPHIAYEQYF
CDR3nt: TGTGCCAGCCCTCATATAGCTTACGAGCAGTACTTC

d_gene: NA
j_gene: TRBJ1-5
abundance: NA
v_gene: TRBV9
CDR3aa: CASSPSPRDTPQHF
CDR3nt: TGTGCCAGCAGCCCCTCACCCCGAGACACGCCCCAGCATTTT

d_gene: NA
j_gene: TRBJ2-3
abundance: once
v_gene: TRBV5-1
CDR3aa: CASSGRDTQYF
CDR3nt: TGCGCCAGCAGCGGCAGAGATACGCAGTATTTT

d_gene: NA
j_gene: TRBJ1-5
abundance: once
v_gene: TRBV28
CDR3aa: CASSLGGDIPSNQPQHF
CDR3nt: TGTGCCAGCAGTTTAGGGGGCGACATTCCTAGCAATCAGCCCCAGCATTTT

d_gene: NA
j_gene: TRBJ1-4
abundance: NA
v_gene: TRBV10-3
CDR3aa: CAVRPRGDSEKLFF
CDR3nt: TGTGCCGTAAGGCCCCGGGGAGACTCAGAAAAACTGTTTTTT

d_gene: TRBD1
j_gene: TRBJ2-7
abundance: NA
v_gene: TRBV3-1/TRBV3-2
CDR3aa: CASSPAGTGIYEQYF
CDR3nt: TGTGCCAGCAGCCCCGCCGGGACAGGGATTTACGAGCAGTACTTC

d_gene: TRBD2
j_gene: TRBJ2-1
abundance: NA
v_gene: TRBV15
CDR3aa: CATSPVGTSGRRTYNEQFF
CDR3nt: TGTGCCACCAGCCCGGTAGGGACTAGCGGGAGGAGGACCTACAATGAGCAGTTCTTC

d_gene: TRBD1
j_gene: TRBJ1-5
abundance: NA
v_gene: TRBV2
CDR3aa: CASRDRDRGFHQPQHF
CDR3nt: TGTGCCAGCAGGGACCGGGACAGGGGATTTCATCAGCCCCAGCATTTT

d_gene: NA
j_gene: TRBJ1-6
abundance: NA
v_gene: TRBV18
CDR3aa: CASSPRTAYNSPLHF
CDR3nt: TGTGCCAGCTCACCCAGGACAGCCTATAATTCACCCCTCCACTTT

d_gene: TRBD2
j_gene: TRBJ2-1
abundance: NA
v_gene: TRBV7-2
CDR3aa: CASSPRAGDSEEQFF
CDR3nt: TGTGCCAGCAGCCCAAGAGCGGGAGATTCGGAAGAGCAGTTCTTC

d_gene: TRBD1
j_gene: TRBJ2-4
abundance: NA
v_gene: TRBV2
CDR3aa: CASSASRDSKNIQYF
CDR3nt: TGTGCCAGCAGTGCATCCCGGGACAGTAAAAACATTCAGTACTTC

d_gene: NA
j_gene: TRBJ1-3
abundance: NA
v_gene: TRBV4-3
CDR3aa: CASSPGHGQGNTIYF
CDR3nt: TGCGCCAGCAGCCCAGGACACGGGCAGGGAAACACCATATATTTT

d_gene: NA
j_gene: TRBJ2-3
abundance: NA
v_gene: TRBV30
CDR3aa: CAWSVLGESTDTQYF
CDR3nt: TGTGCCTGGAGTGTACTGGGCGAATCCACAGATACGCAGTATTTT

d_gene: TRBD1
j_gene: TRBJ2-2
abundance: NA
v_gene: TRBV5-4
CDR3aa: CASSAGGSTGELFF
CDR3nt: TGTGCCAGCAGCGCAGGGGGCAGCACCGGGGAGCTGTTTTTT

d_gene: TRBD1
j_gene: TRBJ1-4
abundance: NA
v_gene: TRBV19
CDR3aa: CASNGDRFNEKLFF
CDR3nt: TGTGCCAGTAACGGGGACAGATTTAATGAAAAACTGTTTTTT

d_gene: NA
j_gene: TRBJ2-1
abundance: NA
v_gene: TRBV4-1
CDR3aa: CASSQDSPKGGPNNEQFF
CDR3nt: TGCGCCAGCAGCCAAGATTCCCCAAAGGGGGGGCCGAACAATGAGCAGTTCTTC

d_gene: TRBD1
j_gene: TRBJ1-5
abundance: NA
v_gene: TRBV19
CDR3aa: CASSPGQNRGVGQPQHF
CDR3nt: TGTGCCAGTAGTCCGGGCCAAAACAGGGGGGTAGGTCAGCCCCAGCATTTT

d_gene: TRBD1
j_gene: TRBJ2-7
abundance: once
v_gene: TRBV24-1
CDR3aa: CATSDSWTGSPQYF
CDR3nt: TGTGCCACCAGTGATTCCTGGACAGGATCTCCGCAGTACTTC

d_gene: TRBD1
j_gene: TRBJ2-5
abundance: NA
v_gene: TRBV3-1/TRBV3-2
CDR3aa: CASSPGQGDQETQYF
CDR3nt: TGTGCCAGCAGTCCGGGACAGGGGGACCAAGAGACCCAGTACTTC

d_gene: TRBD1
j_gene: TRBJ1-2
abundance: NA
v_gene: TRBV18
CDR3aa: CASSPNRDSYNYSPSKYGYTF
CDR3nt: TGTGCCAGCTCACCGAATAGGGACAGCTACAATTATTCCCCCTCAAAATATGGCTACACCTTC

d_gene: NA
j_gene: TRBJ2-7
abundance: NA
v_gene: TRBV10-1
CDR3aa: CATQEGQLYEQYF
CDR3nt: TGCGCCACCCAGGAGGGACAGCTCTACGAGCAGTACTTC

d_gene: NA
j_gene: TRBJ2-1
abundance: NA
v_gene: TRBV19
CDR3aa: CASSPVGSYNEQFF
CDR3nt: TGTGCCAGTAGTCCCGTCGGCTCCTACAATGAGCAGTTCTTC

d_gene: NA
j_gene: TRBJ1-1
abundance: NA
v_gene: TRBV30
CDR3aa: CAWERGGNTEAFF
CDR3nt: TGTGCCTGGGAGAGGGGGGGGAACACTGAAGCTTTCTTT

d_gene: NA
j_gene: TRBJ2-3
abundance: NA
v_gene: TRBV27
CDR3aa: CASSLLAFSADTQYF
CDR3nt: TGTGCCAGCAGTTTACTAGCGTTTAGTGCAGATACGCAGTATTTT

d_gene: TRBD2
j_gene: TRBJ2-1
abundance: few
v_gene: TRBV10-2
CDR3aa: CASSLTSGARDEQFF
CDR3nt: TGCGCCAGCAGCCTTACTAGCGGGGCTCGGGATGAGCAGTTCTTC

d_gene: TRBD1
j_gene: TRBJ2-3
abundance: NA
v_gene: TRBV18
CDR3aa: CASSQQGVGTDTQYF
CDR3nt: TGTGCCAGCTCCCAACAGGGGGTGGGCACAGATACGCAGTATTTT

d_gene: NA
j_gene: TRBJ1-1
abundance: NA
v_gene: TRBV11-2
CDR3aa: CASSLRLYTEAFF
CDR3nt: TGTGCCAGCAGCTTACGTCTGTACACTGAAGCTTTCTTT

d_gene: NA
j_gene: TRBJ1-1
abundance: NA
v_gene: TRBV5-8
CDR3aa: CASSWTENTEAFF
CDR3nt: TGTGCCAGCAGCTGGACAGAGAACACTGAAGCTTTCTTT

d_gene: TRBD1
j_gene: TRBJ1-2
abundance: NA
v_gene: TRBV11-2
CDR3aa: CASSLSPTGENYGYTF
CDR3nt: TGTGCCAGCAGCTTAAGTCCGACAGGGGAGAACTATGGCTACACCTTC

d_gene: NA
j_gene: TRBJ1-4
abundance: NA
v_gene: TRBV5-1
CDR3aa: CASSPAGGGGEKLFF
CDR3nt: TGCGCCAGCAGCCCCGCAGGCGGTGGAGGTGAAAAACTGTTTTTT

d_gene: NA
j_gene: TRBJ1-6
abundance: NA
v_gene: TRBV28
CDR3aa: CAMSVGNSPLHF
CDR3nt: TGTGCCATGTCGGTTGGTAATTCACCCCTCCACTTT

d_gene: TRBD1
j_gene: TRBJ1-6
abundance: few
v_gene: TRBV9
CDR3aa: CASSVEGQGASPLHF
CDR3nt: TGTGCCAGCAGCGTAGAGGGACAGGGGGCTTCACCCCTCCACTTT

d_gene: TRBD1
j_gene: TRBJ2-5
abundance: NA
v_gene: TRBV6-2/TRBV6-3
CDR3aa: CASSHDRARLDQETQYF
CDR3nt: TGTGCCAGCAGCCACGACAGGGCCCGCCTCGACCAAGAGACCCAGTACTTC

d_gene: TRBD2
j_gene: TRBJ2-1
abundance: NA
v_gene: TRBV28
CDR3aa: CASSGAGGPHNEQFF
CDR3nt: TGTGCCAGCAGCGGAGCGGGAGGGCCACACAATGAGCAGTTCTTC

d_gene: NA
j_gene: TRBJ1-6
abundance: NA
v_gene: TRBV15
CDR3aa: CATSRDSENSPLHF
CDR3nt: TGTGCCACCAGCAGAGATTCGGAGAATTCACCCCTCCACTTT

d_gene: NA
j_gene: TRBJ1-4
abundance: once
v_gene: TRBV6-5
CDR3aa: CASSYRGSATNEKLFF
CDR3nt: TGTGCCAGCAGTTACAGGGGCTCTGCAACTAATGAAAAACTGTTTTTT

d_gene: TRBD1
j_gene: TRBJ1-2
abundance: NA
v_gene: TRBV6-5
CDR3aa: CASREAGQARYGYTF
CDR3nt: TGTGCCAGCAGGGAGGCAGGACAGGCTAGATATGGCTACACCTTC